The following is a TCR beta chain sequence with its context. These data belong to a study of shared clonotypes between healthy human individuals. The CDR3 is 15 amino acids. The V gene lost 3 bases and the J gene lost 0 bases, with 12 bases spanning the gap. Germline V gives CDR1 SGHRS, CDR2 YFSETQ. Only in-frame clones appear in the TCRdb table, and some are missing; sequencing was by immunoSEQ multiplex PCR. The sample gives approximately 2.4 million clones, more than 90% of which show up once; around 0.13% is in the top ten. The receptor was derived from a man in his late teens or twenties in good health. The sequenced sample consisted of naive CD4+ T cells sorted from blood. Subset denoted: CD45RA+ positively selected. This chain connects TRBV5-1 to TRBJ1-1, with D perhaps matching TRBD1 (6 bases). CDR3 DNA: TGCGCCAGCAGCTCTCAGGGGACGGTGAACACTGAAGCTTTCTTT. Translated, it gives CASSSQGTVNTEAFF.